This TCR beta chain stems from a study of T-cell memory formation after mild COVID-19. Study-wide points: Clones contracting across day 15 to 85 had a balanced CD4/CD8 profile; later expanding clones leaned CD4+. Memory cells collected pre-infection included some clones that later responded, suggesting cross-reactive memory joined. Of the contracting clones, CD4+ ones lay mainly in CM and EM, and CD8+ ones in EMRA.

This clonotype was recorded a few times. The antigen remains undetermined. The 5'RACE method, run with constant-segment primers, produced TCR alpha and TCR beta cDNA libraries (carrying sample barcodes and UMIs). MiXCR was run by TCRdb on the 5' RACE reads, yielding one entry per CDR3 protein. The sample yields 450,000 to 700,000 distinct CDR3 sequences, approximately 19% seen once. The receptor was isolated from an adult woman who had mild COVID-19 (a few samples of this study predate the infection). Cell type and time point are not known. Input material: PBMCs or a T cell subset sorted from them (not recorded which).

The chain's CDR3 is CASSGGSLGSIQYF. Written as DNA, the CDR3 is TGTGCCAGCAGCGGAGGGAGCCTCGGGAGCATTCAGTACTTC. The V call is TRBV7-9, the J call TRBJ2-4; D perhaps matches TRBD2 (6 bases). CDR3 length: 14 amino acids. CDR1 is SEHNR, CDR2 FQNEAQ, per germline (reference sequence). Trimming pared 5 bases from V and 9 bases from J, leaving 17 bases between.